This paragraph covers one TCR beta chain sequence. These data are taken from a study of blood T cell repertoires in COVID-19. As for the study in general: From the United States, Italy and Spain came samples of acute and convalescent COVID-19.

Method: immunoSEQ multiplex PCR; TCRdb's copy keeps in-frame clones and lacks some. Seen here are roughly 59,000 clones, approximately 80% observed once, and the top ten hold approximately 6.8%. Germline-derived CDR1 and CDR2 are DFQATT and SNEGSKA (reference sequence). This CDR3 comprises 15 residues. Losses at the gene ends were 3 bases for V and 0 bases for J; bases not matched to a gene: 8. The receptor was isolated from a woman in her 50s with active or convalescent COVID-19. The gene calls are TRBV20-1 and TRBJ2-7; 7 nucleotides line up with TRBD2. The specimen sequenced was peripheral blood. As DNA, the CDR3 is TGCAGTGCTAGTATCTGGGGCGGGAGCTCCTACGAGCAGTACTTC. It translates to CSASIWGGSSYEQYF.